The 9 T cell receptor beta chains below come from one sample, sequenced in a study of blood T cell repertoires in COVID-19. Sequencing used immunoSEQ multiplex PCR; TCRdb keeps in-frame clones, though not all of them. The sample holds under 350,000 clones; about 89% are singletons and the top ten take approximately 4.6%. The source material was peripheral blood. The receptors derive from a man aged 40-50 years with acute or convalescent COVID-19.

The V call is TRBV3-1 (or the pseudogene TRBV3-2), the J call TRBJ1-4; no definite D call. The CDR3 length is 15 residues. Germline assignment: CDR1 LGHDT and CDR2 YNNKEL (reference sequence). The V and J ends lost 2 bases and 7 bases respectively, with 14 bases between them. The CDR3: CASSQRGQLSEKLFF. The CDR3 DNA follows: TGTGCCAGCAGCCAAAGAGGCCAGTTAAGTGAAAAACTGTTTTTT.

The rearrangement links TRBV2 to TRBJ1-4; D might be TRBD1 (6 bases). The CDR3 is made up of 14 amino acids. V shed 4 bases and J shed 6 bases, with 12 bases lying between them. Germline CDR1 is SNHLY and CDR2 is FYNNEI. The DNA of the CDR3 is TGTGCCAGCAGTGTGAACAGGGTGTATGAAAAACTGTTTTTT. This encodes CASSVNRVYEKLFF.

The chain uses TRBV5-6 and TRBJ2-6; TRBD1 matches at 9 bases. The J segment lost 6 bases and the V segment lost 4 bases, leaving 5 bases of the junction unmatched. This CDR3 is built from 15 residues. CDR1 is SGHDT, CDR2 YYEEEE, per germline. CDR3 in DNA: TGTGCCAGCAGCCTCGGGACAGGGCTGGCCAACGTCCTGACTTTC. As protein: CASSLGTGLANVLTF.

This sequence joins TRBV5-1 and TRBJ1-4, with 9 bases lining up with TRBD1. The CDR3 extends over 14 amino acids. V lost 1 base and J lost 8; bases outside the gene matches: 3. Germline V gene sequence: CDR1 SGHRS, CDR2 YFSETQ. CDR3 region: CASSLRTGEEKLFF. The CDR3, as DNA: TGCGCCAGCAGCTTGCGGACAGGGGAGGAAAAACTGTTTTTT.

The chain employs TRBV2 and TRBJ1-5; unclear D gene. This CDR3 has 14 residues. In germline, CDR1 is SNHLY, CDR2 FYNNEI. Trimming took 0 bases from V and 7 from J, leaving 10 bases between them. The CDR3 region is CASSEAERLQPQHF. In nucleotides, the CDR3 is TGTGCCAGCAGTGAAGCGGAAAGACTCCAGCCCCAGCATTTT.

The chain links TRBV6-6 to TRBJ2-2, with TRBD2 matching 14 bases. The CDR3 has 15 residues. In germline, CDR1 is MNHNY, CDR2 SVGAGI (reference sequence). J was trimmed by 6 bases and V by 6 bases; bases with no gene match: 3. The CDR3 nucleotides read TGTGCCAGCAGGAGACTAGCGGGGGGGGCCGGGGAGCTGTTTTTT. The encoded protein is CASRRLAGGAGELFF.

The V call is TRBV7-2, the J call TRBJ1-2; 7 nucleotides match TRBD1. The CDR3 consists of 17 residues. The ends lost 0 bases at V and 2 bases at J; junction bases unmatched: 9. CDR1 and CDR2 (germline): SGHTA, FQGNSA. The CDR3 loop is CASSLARGRGKNYGYTF. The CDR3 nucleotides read TGTGCCAGCAGCTTAGCGAGGGGGCGGGGAAAAAACTATGGCTACACCTTC. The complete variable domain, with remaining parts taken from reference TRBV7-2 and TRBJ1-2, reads GAGVSQSPSNKVTEKGKDVELRCDPISGHTALYWYRQSLGQGLEFLIYFQGNSAPDKSGLPSDRFSAERTGGSVSTLTIQRTQQEDSAVYLCASSLARGRGKNYGYTFGSGTRLTVV.

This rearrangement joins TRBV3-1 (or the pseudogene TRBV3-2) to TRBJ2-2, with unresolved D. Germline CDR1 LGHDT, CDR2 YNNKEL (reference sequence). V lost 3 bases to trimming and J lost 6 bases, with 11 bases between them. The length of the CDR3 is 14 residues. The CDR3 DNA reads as TGTGCCAGCAGCCAGCATGATGCGGCCGGGGAGCTGTTTTTT. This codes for CASSQHDAAGELFF.

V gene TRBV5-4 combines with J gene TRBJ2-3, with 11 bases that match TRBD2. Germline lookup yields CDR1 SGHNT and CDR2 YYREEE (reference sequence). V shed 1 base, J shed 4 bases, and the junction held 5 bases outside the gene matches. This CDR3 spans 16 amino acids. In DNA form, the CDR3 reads TGTGCCAGCAGCTTGTTTAGCGGGGGGGCCTCAGATACGCAGTATTTT. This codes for CASSLFSGGASDTQYF.